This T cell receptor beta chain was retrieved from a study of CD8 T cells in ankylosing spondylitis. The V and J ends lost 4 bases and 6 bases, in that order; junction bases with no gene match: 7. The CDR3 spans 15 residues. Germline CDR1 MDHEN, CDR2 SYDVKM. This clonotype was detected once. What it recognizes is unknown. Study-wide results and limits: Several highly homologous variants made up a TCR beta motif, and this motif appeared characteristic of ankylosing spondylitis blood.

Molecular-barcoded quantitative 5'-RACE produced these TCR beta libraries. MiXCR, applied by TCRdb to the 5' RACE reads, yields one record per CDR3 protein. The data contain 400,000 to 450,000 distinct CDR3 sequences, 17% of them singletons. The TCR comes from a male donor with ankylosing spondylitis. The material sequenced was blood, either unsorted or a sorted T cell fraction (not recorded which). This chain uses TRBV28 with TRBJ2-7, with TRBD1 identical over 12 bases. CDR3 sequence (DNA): TGTGCCAGCAGTTCTACCGGGACAGGGGGCTTCGAGCAGTACTTC. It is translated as CASSSTGTGGFEQYF.